The rows below give T cell receptor beta chains drawn from one sample of a study of T cell responses to AZD1222 COVID-19 vaccine. Generated by immunoSEQ multiplex PCR, the TCRdb table keeps only in-frame clones and is missing some. The table includes approximately 130,000 clones, roughly 93% detected once. The sequences come from peripheral blood, collected on day 0 of AZD1222 vaccination. The receptors derive from an adult in good health. Both conserved end residues are part of each CDR3. Each record gives: D gene, J gene, clone size, V gene, CDR3 DNA, CDR3 protein. A D gene is named only where the DNA matches it firmly. Size tells how often a clone was seen (once, few, many) or the class of an expanded clone, and some rows leave it out.

NA TRBJ2-1 NA TRBV6-6 TGTGCCAGCACGGGGGCGGCCTCCTACAATGAGCAGTTCTTC CASTGAASYNEQFF
NA TRBJ2-3 NA TRBV28 TGTGCCAGCAGCGGGGGGCCCTCGGGCACAGATACGCAGTATTTT CASSGGPSGTDTQYF
NA TRBJ1-1 NA TRBV5-1 TGCGCCAGCAGCTTAGCCCCTGTGGGTACTGAAGCTTTCTTT CASSLAPVGTEAFF
TRBD1 TRBJ2-1 NA TRBV28 TGTGCCAGCAGTTGGGGGACAGAGTACAATGAGCAGTTCTTC CASSWGTEYNEQFF
TRBD1 TRBJ1-2 NA TRBV10-3 TGTGCCATCAGAAAAGGAGGCAACAGGGGTGATGGCTACACCTTC CAIRKGGNRGDGYTF
NA TRBJ2-3 NA TRBV20-1 TGCAGTGCGGGATCCAAAGATACGCAGTATTTT CSAGSKDTQYF
NA TRBJ1-1 NA TRBV9 TGTGCCAGCAGCGTAGACTCGTGGTCCGAAGCTTTCTTT CASSVDSWSEAFF
NA TRBJ1-1 once TRBV6-6 TGTGCCAGCAGGGACGTCTCCGGGACTGAAGCTTTCTTT CASRDVSGTEAFF
TRBD2 TRBJ2-3 NA TRBV29-1 TGCAGCGTTAGACTAGCGGGAGATGCCACAGATACGCAGTATTTT CSVRLAGDATDTQYF
NA TRBJ1-5 NA TRBV18 TGTGCCAGCTCACCACGTTTTAGTCAGCCCCAGCATTTT CASSPRFSQPQHF
NA TRBJ2-3 NA TRBV3-1/TRBV3-2 TGTGCCAGCAGCCAAACTATGGCGGCTTGGGGGTTGGATACGCAGTATTTT CASSQTMAAWGLDTQYF
NA TRBJ2-1 NA TRBV29-1 TGCAGCGTAGAGCGGGACAGCTCCTACAATGAGCAGTTCTTC CSVERDSSYNEQFF
NA TRBJ1-3 NA TRBV2 TGTGCCAGCAGTGATGCCGGGGATCTCTCTGGAAACACCATATATTTT CASSDAGDLSGNTIYF
TRBD1 TRBJ1-1 NA TRBV24-1 TGTGCCACCAGTGATCTGGGGACAGGGAGCGAAGCTTTCTTT CATSDLGTGSEAFF